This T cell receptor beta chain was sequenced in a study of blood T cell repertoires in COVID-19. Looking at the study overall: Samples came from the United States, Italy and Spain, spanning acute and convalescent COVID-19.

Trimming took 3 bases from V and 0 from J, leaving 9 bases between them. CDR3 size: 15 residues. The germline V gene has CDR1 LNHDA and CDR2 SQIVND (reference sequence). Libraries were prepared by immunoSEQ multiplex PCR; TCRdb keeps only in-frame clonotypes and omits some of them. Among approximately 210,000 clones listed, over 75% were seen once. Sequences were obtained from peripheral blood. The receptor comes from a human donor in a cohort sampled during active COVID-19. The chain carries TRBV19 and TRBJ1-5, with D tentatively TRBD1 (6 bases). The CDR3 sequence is CASSIGTSSNQPQHF. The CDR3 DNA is TGTGCCAGTAGTATCGGGACAAGTAGCAATCAGCCCCAGCATTTT.